This T cell receptor beta chain was recorded in a study of vaccination effects on CD4 cells after COVID-19. Background on the study: Two-dose vaccination with either BNT162b2 or mRNA-1273 was given to the participants. General study results and limits: Recruitment yielded few convalescent patients, and the study had no early post-infection timepoints. Common cold coronavirus cross-reactivity was shown by only 1 of 255 vaccine-induced clones in healthy vaccinees.

Sequencing was performed with immunoSEQ multiplex PCR; in TCRdb, only in-frame clones are kept and a portion is missing. The sample has around 55,000 clones, under 75% seen once. Trimming left V 2 bases short and J 5 bases short, with 9 bases between. The CDR3 spans 13 residues. Per the germline V gene, CDR1 is SNHLY and CDR2 is FYNNEI. In the case of this clone: The antigen is unknown. The sample contains more than one DNA sequence encoding this CDR3.

Antigen-specific CD4+ T cells were expanded with viral peptide pools in the ViraFEST assay before sequencing. CD4+ T cells were isolated after nine to ten days of culture. None of these healthy vaccinees had been infected with SARS-CoV-2 before vaccination. Each well held 2 million to 2.5 million PBMC cultured with about 9.1 ug/ml peptides and roughly 10 IU/ml IL-2. The material was CD4+ T cells from PBMCs cultured with SARS-CoV-2 spike peptides, obtained before COVID-19 vaccination. This sequence originates from a human donor who received a COVID-19 vaccine. J is TRBJ1-2 and V is TRBV2; D is perhaps TRBD1 (6 bases). CDR3 bases: TGTGCCAGCAGTGAAAAGGGGGGGTATGGCTACACCTTC. Its translation is CASSEKGGYGYTF.